Sequencing of this T cell receptor (beta chain) was carried out in a study of CD8+ T cells in alopecia areata. This clone was seen only a few times. As yet, its antigen is unknown. CDR1 KGHSH and CDR2 LQKENI come from the germline V gene. V lost 3 bases, J lost 7 bases, and 6 bases stayed unmatched. The CDR3 totals 16 residues. Extraction and reverse transcription of RNA yielded cDNA as the sequencing template. Profiled with immunoSEQ multiplex PCR; TCRdb holds only in-frame clones, not every one. Of more than 95,000 clones in the sample, more than 35% were seen once. Study-wide results and caveats: Normal scalp showed lower clonality than lesional scalp, especially alopecia totalis/universalis. Among patients, TCR sharing was less clear than in mice, a difference possibly due in part to HLA diversity in the patient population.

Punch biopsies of lesional scalp, plus peripheral blood, were taken from alopecia areata patients. Sorted out of PBMCs were CD4+ T cells and CD8+ T cells. This TCR was sampled from a human donor with alopecia areata. The rearrangement joins TRBV18 to TRBJ2-1; 13 positions agree with TRBD2. Sequencing used CD4+ T cells sorted from blood. CDR3 DNA sequence: TGTGCCAGCTCACCTGTACTAGCGGGAGGGCGTAATGAGCAGTTCTTC. Residues: CASSPVLAGGRNEQFF.